Listed below are T cell receptor beta chains from one sample, sequenced in a study of liver allograft versus peripheral blood T cells. MiXCR, applied by TCRdb to the reads, yields one record per CDR3 protein. The data show about 15,000 distinct CDR3 sequences, 20% to 25% seen once. The receptors here all came from a human patient who had a liver transplant. Some T cells here may be from the graft donor. Each CDR3 is given with its conserved first and last residue. Fields, in order: CDR3 protein, CDR3 DNA, D gene, CDR3 length, V gene, J gene, clone size. D genes are given only for firm matches. Part of the rows lack a size; the others show once, few, many or a class for expanded clones.

CDR3: CASVKGVGRLFF
DNA: TGTGCCAGCGTCAAGGGGGTTGGTAGACTGTTTTTT
D: -
length: 12
V: TRBV7-9
J: TRBJ1-4
size: -

CDR3: CASSPGDRGNYGYTF
DNA: TGTGCCAGCAGCCCCGGGGACAGGGGGAACTATGGCTACACCTTC
D: TRBD1
length: 15
V: TRBV7-2
J: TRBJ1-2
size: medium-sized

CDR3: CASSLVGAGNTIYF
DNA: TGTGCCAGCAGCTTAGTTGGGGCTGGAAACACCATATATTTT
D: -
length: 14
V: TRBV7-2
J: TRBJ1-3
size: -

CDR3: CASSTIPGNTEAFF
DNA: TGTGCCAGCAGTACCATACCGGGAAACACTGAAGCTTTCTTT
D: -
length: 14
V: TRBV6-2/TRBV6-3
J: TRBJ1-1
size: medium-sized

CDR3: CSARGGQGSYNSPLHF
DNA: TGCAGTGCCAGGGGGGGGCAGGGCTCCTATAATTCACCCCTCCACTTT
D: TRBD1
length: 16
V: TRBV20-1
J: TRBJ1-6
size: few

CDR3: CASSLRHRDSGNTIYF
DNA: TGTGCCAGCAGCTTACGGCACCGGGACAGTGGAAACACCATATATTTT
D: TRBD1
length: 16
V: TRBV7-9
J: TRBJ1-3
size: few

CDR3: CASSPRAQPQHF
DNA: TGTGCCAGCAGCCCAAGAGCGCAGCCCCAGCATTTT
D: -
length: 12
V: TRBV6-2/TRBV6-3
J: TRBJ1-5
size: -

CDR3: CASGLVLAGASPYEQYF
DNA: TGTGCTAGTGGTTTGGTGCTAGCGGGGGCGTCCCCCTACGAGCAGTACTTC
D: TRBD2
length: 17
V: TRBV12-5
J: TRBJ2-7
size: -

CDR3: CASIYDGGRTEQPQHF
DNA: TGTGCCAGCATTTACGATGGGGGGCGAACGGAGCAGCCCCAGCATTTT
D: -
length: 16
V: TRBV6-6
J: TRBJ1-5
size: -

CDR3: CASRGGPGTEAFF
DNA: TGTGCCAGCAGGGGGGGCCCGGGCACTGAAGCTTTCTTT
D: -
length: 13
V: TRBV5-6
J: TRBJ1-1
size: -

CDR3: CASRPRLAGAWDTQYF
DNA: TGTGCCAGCAGACCTAGACTAGCGGGAGCTTGGGATACGCAGTATTTT
D: TRBD2
length: 16
V: TRBV5-6
J: TRBJ2-3
size: few

CDR3: CSVARALGDEKLFF
DNA: TGCAGCGTTGCCCGGGCCCTGGGGGATGAAAAACTGTTTTTT
D: -
length: 14
V: TRBV29-1
J: TRBJ1-4
size: many

CDR3: CASSEVGGRMADEQFF
DNA: TGTGCCAGCAGTGAGGTCGGGGGACGAATGGCGGATGAGCAGTTCTTC
D: -
length: 16
V: TRBV6-1
J: TRBJ2-1
size: medium-sized

CDR3: CASSPGGYEAQAFF
DNA: TGTGCCAGCTCACCAGGAGGGTACGAGGCCCAAGCTTTCTTT
D: -
length: 14
V: TRBV18
J: TRBJ1-1
size: medium-sized

CDR3: CASSPSLAGAYEQYF
DNA: TGTGCCAGCTCACCGTCACTAGCGGGGGCCTACGAGCAGTACTTC
D: TRBD2
length: 15
V: TRBV18
J: TRBJ2-7
size: many

CDR3: CASSRQGENTEAFF
DNA: TGCGCCAGCAGCCGTCAGGGTGAGAACACTGAAGCTTTCTTT
D: -
length: 14
V: TRBV5-1
J: TRBJ1-1
size: -

CDR3: CASSVQPGQGSGNTIYF
DNA: TGTGCCAGCAGTGTACAACCGGGACAGGGATCAGGAAACACCATATATTTT
D: TRBD1
length: 17
V: TRBV6-1
J: TRBJ1-3
size: many

CDR3: CASTAPSPSYEQYF
DNA: TGTGCCAGCACCGCTCCTAGCCCGTCCTACGAGCAGTACTTC
D: -
length: 14
V: TRBV6-2/TRBV6-3
J: TRBJ2-7
size: -

CDR3: CSAPGGGSGEKLFF
DNA: TGCAGTGCTCCAGGGGGGGGCTCGGGTGAAAAACTGTTTTTT
D: TRBD1
length: 14
V: TRBV20-1
J: TRBJ1-4
size: few

CDR3: CASTSGDRPNEKLFF
DNA: TGTGCCAGCACCTCAGGGGACCGACCTAATGAAAAACTGTTTTTT
D: -
length: 15
V: TRBV12-3/TRBV12-4
J: TRBJ1-4
size: -

CDR3: CASSRPTGDSNQPQHF
DNA: TGTGCCAGCAGCCGTCCCACAGGGGATAGCAATCAGCCCCAGCATTTT
D: TRBD1
length: 16
V: TRBV6-2/TRBV6-3
J: TRBJ1-5
size: medium-sized

CDR3: CASSQSHEQYF
DNA: TGTGCCAGCAGTCAGAGCCACGAGCAGTACTTC
D: -
length: 11
V: TRBV6-5
J: TRBJ2-7
size: -

CDR3: CASSSQGATNEKLFF
DNA: TGTGCCAGCAGCTCCCAGGGGGCTACTAATGAAAAACTGTTTTTT
D: TRBD1
length: 15
V: TRBV5-4
J: TRBJ1-4
size: few

CDR3: CASSSGSSGSYNSPLHF
DNA: TGTGCCAGCAGCTCCGGGTCCTCGGGCTCCTATAATTCACCCCTCCACTTT
D: -
length: 17
V: TRBV5-6
J: TRBJ1-6
size: -

CDR3: CASSSNTGDYGYTF
DNA: TGTGCCAGCAGCTCGAATACAGGAGACTATGGCTACACCTTC
D: -
length: 14
V: TRBV7-3
J: TRBJ1-2
size: few

CDR3: CASCAGGLRQPQHF
DNA: TGTGCCAGCTGTGCAGGAGGCCTCCGTCAGCCCCAGCATTTT
D: -
length: 14
V: TRBV6-1
J: TRBJ1-5
size: -

CDR3: CSARTQGYGYTF
DNA: TGCAGTGCTAGGACACAGGGCTATGGCTACACCTTC
D: -
length: 12
V: TRBV20-1
J: TRBJ1-2
size: few

CDR3: CATSDLRGTGPNNEQFF
DNA: TGTGCCACCAGTGATTTGCGGGGGACAGGGCCTAACAATGAGCAGTTCTTC
D: TRBD1
length: 17
V: TRBV24-1
J: TRBJ2-1
size: few

CDR3: CASSPRQGDNSPLHF
DNA: TGTGCCAGCAGTCCTAGACAGGGTGATAATTCACCCCTCCACTTT
D: TRBD1
length: 15
V: TRBV5-4
J: TRBJ1-6
size: many

CDR3: CASSLVAGETEAFF
DNA: TGTGCCAGCAGCTTAGTAGCAGGAGAGACTGAAGCTTTCTTT
D: -
length: 14
V: TRBV7-2
J: TRBJ1-1
size: medium-sized

CDR3: CASSPTGLDNYGYTF
DNA: TGTGCCAGCAGCCCAACGGGGCTCGATAACTATGGCTACACCTTC
D: -
length: 15
V: TRBV9
J: TRBJ1-2
size: few

CDR3: CASSYSRGPTEKLFF
DNA: TGTGCCAGCAGTTACTCTAGGGGGCCGACGGAAAAACTGTTTTTT
D: TRBD1
length: 15
V: TRBV6-5
J: TRBJ1-4
size: few

CDR3: CASSPTGNYGYTF
DNA: TGTGCCAGCTCACCCACGGGGAACTATGGCTACACCTTC
D: -
length: 13
V: TRBV18
J: TRBJ1-2
size: medium-sized

CDR3: CASSPKGDRGTGELFF
DNA: TGTGCCAGCTCACCGAAAGGGGACAGGGGCACCGGGGAGCTGTTTTTT
D: TRBD1
length: 16
V: TRBV18
J: TRBJ2-2
size: few

CDR3: CASSVDSRSSGELFF
DNA: TGTGCCAGCAGCGTAGATTCTAGATCGTCCGGGGAGCTGTTTTTT
D: -
length: 15
V: TRBV9
J: TRBJ2-2
size: few

CDR3: CASSRTGGGTEAFF
DNA: TGTGCCAGCAGTCGTACAGGGGGCGGGACTGAAGCTTTCTTT
D: TRBD1
length: 14
V: TRBV27
J: TRBJ1-1
size: -

CDR3: CATSEGSLDSYEQYF
DNA: TGTGCCACCAGTGAGGGCAGCCTTGATTCCTACGAGCAGTACTTC
D: -
length: 15
V: TRBV24-1
J: TRBJ2-7
size: medium-sized

CDR3: CASTPTGGGYNEQFF
DNA: TGTGCCAGCACTCCAACAGGGGGGGGGTACAATGAGCAGTTCTTC
D: -
length: 15
V: TRBV6-6
J: TRBJ2-1
size: many

CDR3: CASSLVYPLAGHWIFF
DNA: TGTGCCAGCAGCTTAGTCTACCCACTAGCGGGGCACTGGATTTTCTTC
D: TRBD2
length: 16
V: TRBV7-2
J: TRBJ2-1
size: -

CDR3: CATQDRGFTNEKLFF
DNA: TGTGCCACGCAGGACAGGGGATTCACTAATGAAAAACTGTTTTTT
D: TRBD1
length: 15
V: TRBV19
J: TRBJ1-4
size: medium-sized

CDR3: CASSYSISGVAGNTIYF
DNA: TGTGCCAGCAGTTACTCGATATCGGGGGTTGCTGGAAACACCATATATTTT
D: -
length: 17
V: TRBV6-5
J: TRBJ1-3
size: medium-sized

CDR3: CAWRSGVPAFF
DNA: TGTGCCTGGAGATCCGGAGTCCCAGCTTTCTTT
D: -
length: 11
V: TRBV30
J: TRBJ1-1
size: many

CDR3: CASRGGQGSYEQYF
DNA: TGTGCCAGCCGGGGGGGACAGGGGTCCTACGAGCAGTACTTC
D: TRBD1
length: 14
V: TRBV28
J: TRBJ2-7
size: -

CDR3: CASSYGTGGRSEAFF
DNA: TGTGCCAGCAGCTACGGGACAGGGGGGAGGAGTGAAGCTTTCTTT
D: TRBD1
length: 15
V: TRBV5-4
J: TRBJ1-1
size: medium-sized

CDR3: CASSSDSPSSYNSPLHF
DNA: TGTGCCAGCAGCTCGGACAGCCCTAGCTCCTATAATTCACCCCTCCACTTT
D: -
length: 17
V: TRBV7-2
J: TRBJ1-6
size: many

CDR3: CASSLLTYRGLNYGYTF
DNA: TGTGCCAGCAGTTTATTAACCTACAGGGGTCTGAACTATGGCTACACCTTC
D: TRBD1
length: 17
V: TRBV28
J: TRBJ1-2
size: -

CDR3: CAIRNRTENTEAFF
DNA: TGTGCCATCAGAAACCGGACAGAGAACACTGAAGCTTTCTTT
D: -
length: 14
V: TRBV10-3
J: TRBJ1-1
size: medium-sized

CDR3: CASSFGTEYGYTF
DNA: TGTGCCAGCAGTTTCGGGACAGAGTATGGCTACACCTTC
D: TRBD1
length: 13
V: TRBV6-5
J: TRBJ1-2
size: many

CDR3: CASSSGQRAFF
DNA: TGTGCCAGCAGCTCCGGACAGCGAGCTTTCTTT
D: -
length: 11
V: TRBV5-6
J: TRBJ1-1
size: few

CDR3: CASTSGGNEKLFF
DNA: TGTGCCAGCACCTCCGGGGGCAATGAAAAACTGTTTTTT
D: -
length: 13
V: TRBV28
J: TRBJ1-4
size: few

CDR3: CPREGPRNYEQYF
DNA: TGCCCCAGGGAGGGACCGCGAAATTACGAGCAGTACTTC
D: TRBD2
length: 13
V: TRBV12-3/TRBV12-4
J: TRBJ2-7
size: few

CDR3: CSVPGGALPEAFF
DNA: TGCAGCGTTCCAGGGGGCGCATTGCCTGAAGCTTTCTTT
D: TRBD1
length: 13
V: TRBV29-1
J: TRBJ1-1
size: many

CDR3: CASSSTAQSYGYTF
DNA: TGTGCCAGCAGCTCGACAGCTCAGAGCTATGGCTACACCTTC
D: -
length: 14
V: TRBV7-2
J: TRBJ1-2
size: medium-sized

CDR3: CASSPMGGIAEAFF
DNA: TGTGCCAGCTCACCTATGGGGGGTATCGCTGAAGCTTTCTTT
D: -
length: 14
V: TRBV18
J: TRBJ1-1
size: medium-sized

CDR3: CASSPNQREYGYTF
DNA: TGTGCCAGCTCACCAAATCAACGGGAATATGGCTACACCTTC
D: -
length: 14
V: TRBV18
J: TRBJ1-2
size: medium-sized

CDR3: CASSPRDRVREQYF
DNA: TGTGCCAGCAGTCCTCGGGACAGGGTGAGGGAGCAGTACTTC
D: TRBD1
length: 14
V: TRBV6-5
J: TRBJ2-7
size: few

CDR3: CATSTVYTLLANYGYTF
DNA: TGTGCCACCAGTACAGTCTACACCCTGTTAGCTAACTATGGCTACACCTTC
D: -
length: 17
V: TRBV24-1
J: TRBJ1-2
size: medium-sized

CDR3: CASSPTGGVSGNTIYF
DNA: TGTGCCAGTAGTCCCACGGGGGGCGTCTCTGGAAACACCATATATTTT
D: -
length: 16
V: TRBV19
J: TRBJ1-3
size: medium-sized

CDR3: CASSPDRSYEQYF
DNA: TGTGCCAGCTCGCCGGACAGGTCCTACGAGCAGTACTTC
D: TRBD1
length: 13
V: TRBV18
J: TRBJ2-7
size: many